This T cell receptor (beta chain) was sequenced in a study of blood T cells in healthy people across ages (dated by TCRdb to the mid-2010s). About the investigation overall: In model experiments, template switching captured about one uniquely barcoded TCR beta cDNA molecule for every two T cells. Age-related changes in TCR beta repertoire diversity were measured in the study by deep sequencing normalized with unique cDNA molecular identifiers. The donors were split into four age groups: young (average roughly 15 years), middle-aged (about 40), aged (62) and long-lived (approximately 80). To avoid experimental bias, donors of different ages were distributed randomly across sequencing lanes. For two donors (one aged 18 to 30 and one aged 80 or older), the study analyzed two additional independent replicas of 1 million unique cDNA reads from the same blood draw. Paper-wide results and their limitations: The CMV infection status of donors was not known, potentially confounding age-related changes in expanded clonotypes. Observed TCR beta diversity correlated strongly with the percentage of naive T cells measured by flow cytometry. Total diversity estimates from one million sequenced T cells were considered lower bounds and underestimates. The long-lived group showed more naive CD4+ T cells, fewer expanded clones and increased TCR diversity than the aged group, suggesting age selection. As age increased, observed TCR beta diversity per million T cells dropped in a roughly linear way, and a significant reduction was already evident by age roughly 40. Since profiling was done on bulk unsorted PBMCs, naive and antigen-experienced compartments could not be conclusively compared.

The library was generated by 5' RACE. TCRdb shows the sequencer as Illumina HiSeq 2500. A second PCR of 7 to 11 cycles was performed with a sample-barcoded 5' primer and a J-beta primer mix. A unique molecular identifier was introduced onto each TCR beta cDNA molecule by a template-switch 5' adaptor carrying 12 random nucleotides. At least 2.5 million CDR3-containing paired-end reads were obtained from each sample. All of the RNA was converted into first-strand cDNA using the Mint cDNA synthesis kit, with a TRBC-specific oligonucleotide serving as the primer. Following uracil-DNA glycosylase treatment, all cDNA underwent a first 18-cycle PCR with the universal primers M1SS and BC2_uni_R. The original methods were these. Each sample was normalized by randomly selecting 1 million high-quality reads, each carrying a distinct molecular identifier. Instead of being binned into consensus sequences, reads that shared molecular identifiers were thrown out. MiTCR, with a Q25 quality threshold and the strictest error-elimination algorithm, was used for CDR3 identification, clonotype clustering and error correction. Lower-bound total TCR beta diversity was estimated with a nonparametric unseen species model using Euler transformation. Clones were called with MiXCR by TCRdb after fastp trimmed the public reads at Q25, and only in-frame beta chains were retained. CDR3 protein duplicates are merged, each entry listing the most common genes and DNA. What appears here as the V and J calls and clone size reflects TCRdb's work, not the paper's. This sample is represented by about 640,000 distinct CDR3 sequences; roughly three fifths of them were singletons. The leading ten clones occupy around 37% of the sample.

The roughly 39 donors, aged roughly 6 to 95 years, were systemically healthy Caucasian individuals from Russia. Each donor gave roughly 9 milliliters of peripheral blood, drawn into EDTA-treated Vacutainer tubes. Ficoll-Paque density-gradient centrifugation was used to isolate PBMCs, with at least 6 million per sample. Total RNA was extracted from PBMCs with Trizol reagent, with at least 5.5 micrograms obtained per sample. The percentages of naive CD45RAhigh/CD27high T cells were determined by flow cytometry on a PBMC aliquot from every donor. Of note for this clonotype: No antigen is known for it. No base-level quality is on record; no much larger clone is a single base apart.

Ends trimmed: V by 1 base, J by 0 bases; bases unmatched to a gene: 6. CDR1 SGHDN and CDR2 FVKESK were looked up in the germline V gene. The CDR3 starts with the cysteine, ends with the phenylalanine, and has 17 residues. The retained sequence is limited to the CDR3, 51 bases, with the frame set at the first base. Sequences were obtained from blood. The source of this sequence is a man between 60 and 75 years old in good health. The rearranged segments are TRBV14 and TRBJ2-5, with 9 bases aligning to TRBD2. The nucleotide sequence reads TGTGCCAGCAGCCAAGTTATGAGCGGGGGGTACCAAGAGACCCAGTACTTC. Its protein product is CASSQVMSGGYQETQYF. With all but the CDR3 taken from the reference TRBV14 and TRBJ2-5 genes, the full variable domain is: EAGVTQFPSHSVIEKGQTVTLRCDPISGHDNLYWYRRVMGKEIKFLLHFVKESKQDESGMPNNRFLAERTGGTYSTLKVQPAELEDSGVYFCASSQVMSGGYQETQYFGPGTRLLVL.